The following is a T cell receptor beta chain sequence with its context. This clonotype has a handful of counts. Its antigen remains unidentified. No base-level quality is on record; no much larger clone is a single base apart. Sequenced on an Illumina NovaSeq 6000. TCR cDNA was made using 5'RACE template switching, a step that added a universal primer site and unique molecular identifiers. Priming for cDNA synthesis came from both the TCR alpha and TCR beta constant segments. Two PCR steps were used to amplify libraries, with sample barcodes and sequencing adapters being added in the second step. Sequencing of the libraries was done on either Illumina HiSeq 2500 (2x100 bp) or NovaSeq (2x150 bp). The original methods were these. MIGEC was used to demultiplex reads and collapse the reads into UMI consensus sequences, and MiXCR was used for V(D)J alignment. Vaccine-responding clonotypes were identified with edgeR using replicate PBMC samples, with FDR below 0.01 and a log2 fold change above 5 up to day 15 being required. CD4 or CD8 identity was assigned to each bulk clonotype according to whether the clonotype was present at higher abundance in the sequenced CD4 repertoire or the sequenced CD8 repertoire. Through fastp at Q25 and MiXCR, TCRdb rebuilt clones from the public reads, retaining in-frame beta chains. Each entry is one CDR3 protein sequence, shown with its most common DNA and genes. TCRdb, rather than the study authors, made the V and J calls. Within this sample are over 300,000 distinct CDR3 sequences, with less than 4.5% of them counted one time only. About 25% of the sample is in the top ten clones.

According to the germline V gene (reference sequence), CDR1 reads DFQATT and CDR2 reads SNEGSKA. The junction shows trimming of 1 base on V and 0 bases on J, plus 14 bases between the germline ends. Including cysteine and phenylalanine, the CDR3 has 16 amino acids. Of the read, only the CDR3 DNA is kept; its 48 bases are in frame from base 1. Taken with the paper, the label for treatment or condition translates to: live attenuated yellow fever vaccine strain. At each blood-draw timepoint, two biological replicates of bulk PBMCs were obtained. PBMCs were isolated from peripheral blood using a standard Ficoll-Paque protocol. RNA was extracted with TriZol from bulk PBMCs, CD4 and CD8 fractions, and dextramer-positive and dextramer-negative fractions. The record originates from a study of T cells after yellow fever vaccination (dated by TCRdb to between 2019 and 2020). About the investigation overall: The SMART-Seq v4 Ultra Low Input RNA kit was used to prepare libraries from fractions with low cell numbers. To follow T-cell clones before and after both primary and booster YFV17D yellow fever vaccination, bulk TCR alpha and beta repertoires underwent longitudinal sequencing. The cohort comprised two healthy male donors, one aged 18 to 29 and one aged 30 to 39 years. Blood samples were taken at several timepoints before and after primary and secondary immunization, and bulk PBMC replicates and cell subsets were isolated. Broader findings and caveats from the paper: The study included only a couple of donors, which limits how far the findings can be generalized. A small fraction of clonotypes showed up in both the CD4 and CD8 compartments, probably as a result of convergent recombination. After the booster, most of the clones that had expanded following primary vaccination were detected again (96% of CD4 and 80% to 90% of CD8), which suggests that memory was broadly maintained. FACS-sorted repertoires could contain abundant contaminating clonotypes from the bulk population, so computational filtering was required. Compared with the primary T-cell response, the secondary T-cell response was faster but weaker, reaching its peak on day 5 rather than on day 15.

This sequence originates from a man younger than 35 who received the YFV17D yellow fever vaccine. The material was PBMCs, obtained on the day of the yellow fever booster vaccination. The chain employs TRBV20-1 and TRBJ2-3, with TRBD2 perhaps the D gene, on 5 matching bases. At the DNA level, the sequence is TGCAGTGCTAGAGCGGGAACAAGGAGTAGCACAGATACGCAGTATTTT. Its amino acids are CSARAGTRSSTDTQYF.